The rows below give T cell receptor beta chains drawn from one sample of a study of blood T cell repertoires in COVID-19. Libraries were prepared by immunoSEQ multiplex PCR; TCRdb keeps only in-frame clonotypes and omits some of them. Of fewer than 500,000 clones in the sample, approximately 86% were seen once. The sample consisted of PBMCs or T cells enriched from blood (not recorded which). Every receptor here comes from a young woman who had recovered from COVID-19. CDR3s include the opening cysteine and the closing phenylalanine or tryptophan. The order of the fields is V gene, D gene, clone size, J gene, CDR3 DNA, CDR3 protein. D genes are given only for firm matches. Expanded clones are given a class, and other clones once, few, many or no size at all.

>TRBV3-1/TRBV3-2|TRBD2|-|TRBJ2-5
TGTGCCAGCAGCCAAGATTATGACGTAGAGCGGGGTCGAGAGACCCAGTACTTC
CASSQDYDVERGRETQYF
>TRBV2|TRBD1|-|TRBJ1-1
TGTGCCAGCAGTGCCGAAGGGACAGGGGGCTTTTACACTGAAGCTTTCTTT
CASSAEGTGGFYTEAFF
>TRBV10-3|TRBD2|-|TRBJ2-5
TGTGCCATCAGCTCTAGCGGACTCCAAGAGACCCAGTACTTC
CAISSSGLQETQYF
>TRBV5-1|-|-|TRBJ2-7
TGCGCCAGCAGCTTCAGGGGTAGGGACGAGCAGTACTTC
CASSFRGRDEQYF
>TRBV4-1|TRBD1|few|TRBJ1-5
TGCGCCAGCAGCCAAGCGGAGGCAGGGGGCCTGAATCAGCCCCAGCATTTT
CASSQAEAGGLNQPQHF
>TRBV10-3|-|once|TRBJ1-1
TGTGCCATCCGAGCGGGGCGGGAAAACACTGAAGCTTTCTTT
CAIRAGRENTEAFF
>TRBV15|TRBD1|-|TRBJ2-7
TGTGCCACCAGAGCTCCGGGACAGACCTACGAGCAGTACTTC
CATRAPGQTYEQYF
>TRBV25-1|TRBD1|-|TRBJ1-1
TGTGCCAGCAGTGAATACAAGGGCAGGGGGCGCGGCACTGAAGCTTTCTTT
CASSEYKGRGRGTEAFF
>TRBV5-1|TRBD1|once|TRBJ1-1
TGCGCCAGCAGCCCCGAGGGGACAGAGAACACTGAAGCTTTCTTT
CASSPEGTENTEAFF
>TRBV18|TRBD1|once|TRBJ1-2
TGTGCCAGCTCTACACGGGGACAGGGGGCTAACTATGGCTACACCTTC
CASSTRGQGANYGYTF
>TRBV28|-|-|TRBJ1-5
TGTGTCAGCAGTCTCGACAGTAATCAGCCCCAGCATTTT
CVSSLDSNQPQHF
>TRBV20-1|TRBD1|-|TRBJ1-1
TGCAGTGCGAGAGGGACAGCTGAAGCTTTCTTT
CSARGTAEAFF
>TRBV5-5|-|-|TRBJ2-5
TGTGCCAGCAGCCCAGAGGGAGAGACCCAGTACTTC
CASSPEGETQYF
>TRBV5-4|-|-|TRBJ1-4
TGTGCCAGCAGCTTACAGGGATCTAATGAAAAACTGTTTTTT
CASSLQGSNEKLFF
>TRBV5-6|TRBD1|-|TRBJ1-2
TGTGCCAGCAGCTTAAATGCAGGGGGTGGCGGCTACACCTTC
CASSLNAGGGGYTF
>TRBV5-1|TRBD1|-|TRBJ1-2
TGCGCCAGCAGCGGTACAGGGGGAGACTATGGCTACACCTTC
CASSGTGGDYGYTF
>TRBV5-5|-|-|TRBJ1-2
TGTGCCAGCAGCGATCGGGACACCTCCTATGGCTACACCTTC
CASSDRDTSYGYTF
>TRBV10-3|TRBD1|-|TRBJ1-6
TGTGCCATCAGTCCTAACAGGGGTCCGGAGAATTCACCCCTCCACTTT
CAISPNRGPENSPLHF
>TRBV27|TRBD2|once|TRBJ2-3
TGTGCCAGCAGGACTAGCGGCGTCACAGATACGCAGTATTTT
CASRTSGVTDTQYF
>TRBV4-1|TRBD1|-|TRBJ1-2
TGCGCCAGCAGCCAACAGGGACAGGGGAATTACGGCTACACCTTC
CASSQQGQGNYGYTF
>TRBV7-2|TRBD2|-|TRBJ2-5
TGTGCCAGCAGCTTTTCTAGCGGGGGGGTCCAAGAGACCCAGTACTTC
CASSFSSGGVQETQYF
>TRBV6-6|-|once|TRBJ2-7
TGTGCCAGCCGCCCGCCAGGGGCCTACGAGCAGTACTTC
CASRPPGAYEQYF
>TRBV6-5|-|-|TRBJ2-7
TGTGCCAGCAGTTACTCGGGGGGTCAGGCCTACGAGCAGTACTTC
CASSYSGGQAYEQYF
>TRBV18|TRBD1|-|TRBJ1-1
TGTGCCAGCTCACGCGACAGGGGAATGAACACTGAAGCTTTCTTT
CASSRDRGMNTEAFF
>TRBV28|-|-|TRBJ1-6
TGTGCCGGCGGCATCCTAAATTCACCCCTCCACTTT
CAGGILNSPLHF
>TRBV19|-|few|TRBJ1-6
TGTGCCAGTAGTCCCAGCCGGAGCTCCTATAATTCACCCCTCCACTTT
CASSPSRSSYNSPLHF
>TRBV18|-|-|TRBJ1-3
TGTGCCAGCTCTCCCACCGACATCTCTGGAAACACCATATATTTT
CASSPTDISGNTIYF
>TRBV30|TRBD1|-|TRBJ2-7
TGTGCCTGGAACCAGGGGGTAGGCGAGCAGTACTTC
CAWNQGVGEQYF
>TRBV2|-|-|TRBJ1-2
TGTGCCAGCAGTGAAGCGCTTCGGGTGAACTATGGCTACACCTTC
CASSEALRVNYGYTF
>TRBV9|-|few|TRBJ1-4
TGTGCCAGCAGCGTAGCCCCGACAGGAGAAAATGAAAAACTGTTTTTT
CASSVAPTGENEKLFF
>TRBV11-3|-|-|TRBJ1-1
TGTGCCAGCAGCCCTGGCCCCCAACAGGGTATGAACACTGAAGCTTTCTTT
CASSPGPQQGMNTEAFF
>TRBV19|-|-|TRBJ2-2
TGTGCCAGTACAGGGGAGGGGGCCGGGGAGCTGTTTTTT
CASTGEGAGELFF
>TRBV9|-|-|TRBJ2-1
TGTGCCAGCAGCCCAGGGGCGGCTTACAATGAGCAGTTCTTC
CASSPGAAYNEQFF
>TRBV19|TRBD1|-|TRBJ1-3
TGTGCCAGTAGTAGTACAGGGGATTCTGGAAACACCATATATTTT
CASSSTGDSGNTIYF
>TRBV6-1|TRBD2|-|TRBJ2-7
TGTGCCAGCAGTGAAGCGATATTGGGAGGGGCCGACGAGCAGTACTTC
CASSEAILGGADEQYF
>TRBV12-3/TRBV12-4|TRBD1|-|TRBJ1-2
TGTGCCAGCAGTTCTGACAGGGAATATGGCTACACCTTC
CASSSDREYGYTF
>TRBV4-1|-|-|TRBJ2-3
TGCGCCAGCAGCCAAGACCCCCTAGGGGGGGTCACAGATACGCAGTATTTT
CASSQDPLGGVTDTQYF
>TRBV2|TRBD1|-|TRBJ1-4
TGTGCCAGCAGCCACAGACAGGGAACTAATGAAAAACTGTTTTTT
CASSHRQGTNEKLFF
>TRBV3-1/TRBV3-2|TRBD1|-|TRBJ1-6
TGTGCCAGCAGCCAGCTGGACAGGGAGAATTCACCCCTCCACTTT
CASSQLDRENSPLHF
>TRBV9|-|-|TRBJ1-2
TGTGCCAGCAGCGTATGGGGAGGGACAAATTATGGCTACACCTTC
CASSVWGGTNYGYTF
>TRBV18|TRBD1|-|TRBJ2-5
TGTGCCAGCTCACCACTACCGGGACAGGGGGCTCGGGAGACCCAGTACTTC
CASSPLPGQGARETQYF
>TRBV7-2|TRBD2|-|TRBJ2-5
TGTGCCAGCAGCTTAATGAGCGGGGGAGAAGGGACCCAGTACTTC
CASSLMSGGEGTQYF
>TRBV10-1|TRBD1|-|TRBJ2-3
TGCGCCAGCAGCCCAAACGACAGGGCTCGGGGCACAGATACGCAGTATTTT
CASSPNDRARGTDTQYF
>TRBV7-9|-|-|TRBJ1-2
TGTGCCAGCACCCCGGCACAGAACTATGGCTACACCTTC
CASTPAQNYGYTF
>TRBV7-2|-|-|TRBJ2-1
TGTGCCAGCAGCTTAGACGGGGAGAACTACAATGAGCAGTTCTTC
CASSLDGENYNEQFF
>TRBV2|-|once|TRBJ1-4
TGTGCCAGCAGCCGTCGGGAGGGGTCTAATGAAAAACTGTTTTTT
CASSRREGSNEKLFF
>TRBV6-5|-|-|TRBJ1-1
TGTGCCAGCACTCACCCAGGGTACGAAGCTTTCTTT
CASTHPGYEAFF
>TRBV20-1|-|-|TRBJ2-5
TGCGGAGGGGGGGCGGAAGAGACCCAGTACTTC
CGGGAEETQYF
>TRBV5-4|TRBD1|once|TRBJ1-5
TGTGCCAGCAGCTTGGGACAGGGAAGAGATCAGCCCCAGCATTTT
CASSLGQGRDQPQHF
>TRBV6-5|-|few|TRBJ2-7
TGTGCCAGCAGTTCTACCTCCCCCTCCTACGAGCAGTACTTC
CASSSTSPSYEQYF
>TRBV2|-|-|TRBJ1-2
TGTGCCAGCAGGGATGACAGAGTAGACTATGGCTACACCTTC
CASRDDRVDYGYTF
>TRBV10-1|-|-|TRBJ1-5
TGCGCCAGCAGTGAGTCCGGGGGACGACGTCAGCCCCAGCATTTT
CASSESGGRRQPQHF
>TRBV5-6|-|-|TRBJ1-6
TGTGCCAGCAGCTTTTTGGAAGGGAGGAATTCACCCCTCCACTTT
CASSFLEGRNSPLHF
>TRBV28|TRBD1|-|TRBJ2-7
TGTGCCAGCACCCCGGGACAGGGCCTGGACGAGCAGTACTTC
CASTPGQGLDEQYF
>TRBV2|-|-|TRBJ1-4
TGTGCCAGCAGCTCCCCGTCGGGTAAACTGTTTTTT
CASSSPSGKLFF